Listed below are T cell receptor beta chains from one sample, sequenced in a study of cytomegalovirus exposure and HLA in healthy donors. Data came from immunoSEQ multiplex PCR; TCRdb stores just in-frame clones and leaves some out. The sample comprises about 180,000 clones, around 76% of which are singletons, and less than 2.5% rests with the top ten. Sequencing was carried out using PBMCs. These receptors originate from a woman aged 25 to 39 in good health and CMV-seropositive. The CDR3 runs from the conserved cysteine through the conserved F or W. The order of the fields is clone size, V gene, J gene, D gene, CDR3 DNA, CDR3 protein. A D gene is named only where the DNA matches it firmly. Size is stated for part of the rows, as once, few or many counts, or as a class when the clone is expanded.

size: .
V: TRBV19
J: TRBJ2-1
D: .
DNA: TGTGCCAGTAGTATCGGAGGGATCGGGAATGAGCAGTTCTTC
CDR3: CASSIGGIGNEQFF

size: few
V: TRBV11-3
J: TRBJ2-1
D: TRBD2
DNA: TGTGCCAGCAGCGGAACGGGACTAGCGGGGGGGCTTGTCGACAATGAGCAGTTCTTC
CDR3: CASSGTGLAGGLVDNEQFF

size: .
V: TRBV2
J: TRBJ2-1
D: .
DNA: TGTGCCAGCAGTGACTATGAGCAGTTCTTC
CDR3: CASSDYEQFF

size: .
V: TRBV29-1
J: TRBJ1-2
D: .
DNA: TGCAGCGTTGAGTGGGACTCCACCTTC
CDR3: CSVEWDSTF

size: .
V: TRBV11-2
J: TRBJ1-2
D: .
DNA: TGTGCCAGCAGCTCCTTAGGGGGATCGGGCTATGGCTACACCTTC
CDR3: CASSSLGGSGYGYTF

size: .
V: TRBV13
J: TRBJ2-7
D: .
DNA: TGTGCCAGCAGCTTAAACTTATTCTACGAGCAGTACTTC
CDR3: CASSLNLFYEQYF

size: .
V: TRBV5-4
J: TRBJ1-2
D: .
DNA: TGTGCCAGCAGCTTTGGGGTAATGGAATGGGGCGCGGACTATGGCTACACCTTC
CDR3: CASSFGVMEWGADYGYTF

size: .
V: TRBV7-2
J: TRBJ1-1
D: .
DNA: TGTGCCAGCAGCTTAGGCGAGAGGCTTTTCGAGGCTTTCTTT
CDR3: CASSLGERLFEAFF

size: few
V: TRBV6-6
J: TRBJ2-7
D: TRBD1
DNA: TGTGCCAGCATTGCCGGACAGGGAATTTCCTACGAGCAGTACTTC
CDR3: CASIAGQGISYEQYF

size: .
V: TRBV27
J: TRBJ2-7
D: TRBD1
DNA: TGTGCCAGCAGTCGTACGGGACAGGGCTACGAGCAGTACTTC
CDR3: CASSRTGQGYEQYF

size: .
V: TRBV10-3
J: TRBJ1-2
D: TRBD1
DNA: TGTGCCATCAGGGGGACAGCTGCTAACTATGGCTACACCTTC
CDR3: CAIRGTAANYGYTF

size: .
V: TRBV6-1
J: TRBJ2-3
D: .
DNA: TGTGCCAGCAGTGAAGCGGGCAGGGCCTCTGATACGCAGTATTTT
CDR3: CASSEAGRASDTQYF

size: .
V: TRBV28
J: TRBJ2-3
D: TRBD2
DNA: TGTGCCAGCAGTTTAGGACTAGCGGGGGGAGTACAGCCAGATACGCAGTATTTT
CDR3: CASSLGLAGGVQPDTQYF

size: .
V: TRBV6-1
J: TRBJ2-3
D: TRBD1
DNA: TGTGCCAGCAGTGACAGGGGGCCACAATATGCAGATACGCAGTATTTT
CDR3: CASSDRGPQYADTQYF

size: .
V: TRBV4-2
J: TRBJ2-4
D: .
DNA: TGTGCCAGCAGCCAAGATGAGGGTTGGGACATTCAGTACTTC
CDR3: CASSQDEGWDIQYF

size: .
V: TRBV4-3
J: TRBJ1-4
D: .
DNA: TGCGCCAGCAGCCAAGGGTCGGGACAACGAAGGGAAAAACTGTTTTTT
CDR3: CASSQGSGQRREKLFF

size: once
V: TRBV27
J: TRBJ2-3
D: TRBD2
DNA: TGTGCCAGCAGTCCGATGATTGCAGCGGGGGGTGGATCAGATACGCAGTATTTT
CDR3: CASSPMIAAGGGSDTQYF

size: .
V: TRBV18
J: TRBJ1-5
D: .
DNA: TGTGCCAGCTCACAAGGACAGTACAATCAGCCCCAGCATTTT
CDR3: CASSQGQYNQPQHF

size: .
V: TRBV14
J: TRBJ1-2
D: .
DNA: TGTGCCAGCAGCCAAGCCGGGGGAGGCTATGGCTACACCTTC
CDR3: CASSQAGGGYGYTF

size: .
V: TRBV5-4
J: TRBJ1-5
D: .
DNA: TGTGCCAGCAGCTTGGGTCCGGGACTCGCAAGGCCCCAGCATTTT
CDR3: CASSLGPGLARPQHF

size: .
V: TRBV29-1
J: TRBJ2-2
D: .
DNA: TGCAGCTCCGGGAGTGGGGAGGCCGGGGAGCTGTTTTTT
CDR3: CSSGSGEAGELFF

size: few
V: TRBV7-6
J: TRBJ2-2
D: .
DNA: TGTGCCAGCAGCTTAGGGCCGGGGGACACCGGGGAGCTGTTTTTT
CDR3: CASSLGPGDTGELFF

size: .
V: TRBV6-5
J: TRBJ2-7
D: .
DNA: TGTGCCAGCTCCCGGGGGATTGCAGCCTACGAGCAGTACTTC
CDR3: CASSRGIAAYEQYF

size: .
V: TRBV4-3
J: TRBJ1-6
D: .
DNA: TGCGCCAGCAGCCAAGATATGACAGGACGGCTATCTTCACCCCTCCACTTT
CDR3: CASSQDMTGRLSSPLHF

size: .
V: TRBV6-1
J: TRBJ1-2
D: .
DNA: TGTGCCAGCAGGACAGAGCATACCCTAAACTATGGCTACACCTTC
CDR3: CASRTEHTLNYGYTF

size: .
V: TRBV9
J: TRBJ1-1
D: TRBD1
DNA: TGTGCCAGCAGCTCTGAGACAGGGACGAACACTGAAGCTTTCTTT
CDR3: CASSSETGTNTEAFF

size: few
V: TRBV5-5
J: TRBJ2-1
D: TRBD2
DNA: TGTGCCAGCAGCCAAGACAGTGAAGGACTAGGGTCCTACAATGAGCAGTTCTTC
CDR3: CASSQDSEGLGSYNEQFF

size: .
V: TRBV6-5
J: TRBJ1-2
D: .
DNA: TGTGCCAGCAGTTACGACAGTAACTATGGCTACACCTTC
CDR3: CASSYDSNYGYTF

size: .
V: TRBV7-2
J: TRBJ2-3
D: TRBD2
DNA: TGCGCCAGCAGCCTGGGACTAGCCCACACAGATACGCAGTATTTT
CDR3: CASSLGLAHTDTQYF

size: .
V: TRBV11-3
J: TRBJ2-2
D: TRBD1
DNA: TGTGCCAGCAGCCCTTCGACAGGGGCCAGCGGGGAGCTGTTTTTT
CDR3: CASSPSTGASGELFF

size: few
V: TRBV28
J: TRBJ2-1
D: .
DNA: TGTGCCAGCAGCTCAAACGTGGCGGGGAGCTCCTACAATGAGCAGTTCTTC
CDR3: CASSSNVAGSSYNEQFF

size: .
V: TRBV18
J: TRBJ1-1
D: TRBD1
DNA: TGTGCCAGCTCACCACAATCCGGGACAGGGAATACTGAAGCTTTCTTT
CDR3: CASSPQSGTGNTEAFF

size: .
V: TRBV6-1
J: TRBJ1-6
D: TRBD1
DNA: TGTGCCAGCAGTGGGGGGACAGGGACAAATTCACCCCTCCACTTT
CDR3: CASSGGTGTNSPLHF

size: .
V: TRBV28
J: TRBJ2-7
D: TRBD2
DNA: TGTGCCAGCAGTTTCGCGGGAGTCTCCTACGAGCAGTACTTC
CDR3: CASSFAGVSYEQYF

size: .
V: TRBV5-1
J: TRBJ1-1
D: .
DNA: TGCGCCAGCAGCTTGGGGCTACAGCAATTGAACACTGAAGCTTTCTTT
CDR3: CASSLGLQQLNTEAFF

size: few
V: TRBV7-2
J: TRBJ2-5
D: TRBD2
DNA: TGTGCCAGCAGCGGGGCGGGGGTATTACAAGAGACCCAGTACTTC
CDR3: CASSGAGVLQETQYF

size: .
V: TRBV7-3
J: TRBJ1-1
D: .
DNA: TGTGCCAGCAGCTTGGGCGGGGGGGCTGGCGCTTTCTTT
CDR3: CASSLGGGAGAFF

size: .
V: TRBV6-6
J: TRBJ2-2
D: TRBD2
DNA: TGTGCCAGCAAGGGACTAGCGGGGAGCCGGGAGCTGTTTTTT
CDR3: CASKGLAGSRELFF

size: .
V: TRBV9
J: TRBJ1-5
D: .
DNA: TGTGCCAGCAGCGTAGGGTGGCGAGGGCAGCCCCAGCATTTT
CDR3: CASSVGWRGQPQHF

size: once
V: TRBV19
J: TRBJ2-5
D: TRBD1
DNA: TGTGCCAGTAGTACCGCGACAGGGGCACGGGAGACCCAGTACTTC
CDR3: CASSTATGARETQYF

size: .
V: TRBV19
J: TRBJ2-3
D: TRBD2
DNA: TGTGCCAGTAGTATCGCGGCTAGCGGATCCACAGATACGCAGTATTTT
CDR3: CASSIAASGSTDTQYF

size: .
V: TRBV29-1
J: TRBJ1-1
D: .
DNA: TGCAGCGTTGAAGATTCGGGGGTGGGGGTCACTGAAGCTTTCTTT
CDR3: CSVEDSGVGVTEAFF